This TCR beta chain came from a study of cytomegalovirus exposure and HLA in healthy donors. Overall study results and limits: Later, an analysis found that common viral pathogens appeared to be linked with several of the most significant clusters. Association of a missense DCLRE1C variant with TCR beta V- and J-gene trimming was reported in a later analysis. The likely explanation for a cluster of highly shared sequence variants was sequencing artifact.

13 Jbeta primers and 60 Vbeta primers were used for the PCR. Here immunoSEQ multiplex PCR was the method, and the copy in TCRdb shows in-frame clones only, minus some. The sample has approximately 70,000 clones; around 70% are singletons. This clone was observed a single time. Its antigen is still unknown. The length of the CDR3 is 13 residues. The germline gives CDR1 LNHNV, CDR2 YYDKDF (reference sequence). With 3 bases clipped from V and 11 bases from J, the junction kept 7 bases outside the gene matches. Sequencing was carried out using PBMCs. The V and J genes are TRBV15 and TRBJ1-5; TRBD1 matches at 7 bases. This receptor was obtained from a human donor in good health. DNA for the CDR3: TGTGCCACCAGCAGGGACCCCGACAGGGCCCAGCATTTT. Translation: CATSRDPDRAQHF.